These 22 T cell receptor beta chains originate from one sample sequenced in a study of CD8 T cells in ankylosing spondylitis. One entry per CDR3 protein, called by TCRdb with MiXCR from the 5' RACE reads. The sample carries some 700,000 distinct CDR3 sequences, 19% recorded once. For these TCRs, the target antigens are not known. Points from the study as a whole: Ankylosing spondylitis blood seemed to carry a telltale TCR beta motif made of under ten highly homologous variants.

The sample consisted of blood, either unsorted or a sorted T cell fraction (not recorded which). These receptors originate from a male donor with ankylosing spondylitis.

There are many counts of this clonotype. This sequence joins TRBV12-3 or TRBV12-4 and TRBJ2-1; either TRBD1 or TRBD2 may fit D (5 bases each). V lost 4 bases, J lost 0 bases, and 22 bases lay in between. This CDR3 is built from 19 residues. The CDR3 loop is CASSSGTMTGRYSYNEQFF. In nucleotides, the CDR3 is TGTGCCAGCAGTTCCGGGACCATGACGGGGCGATACTCCTACAATGAGCAGTTCTTC.

V gene TRBV6-2 or TRBV6-3 combines with J gene TRBJ2-3, with D tentatively TRBD2 (6 bases). This CDR3 region has 14 residues. Germline assignment: CDR1 MNHEY and CDR2 SVGEGT. V lost 5 bases to trimming and J lost 4 bases, with 13 bases between them. CDR3: CASSPRESADTQYF. The CDR3 DNA reads TGTGCCAGCAGTCCCCGGGAGTCGGCAGATACGCAGTATTTT.

There are a few counts of this clonotype. This chain uses TRBV5-1 with TRBJ2-5; D is perhaps TRBD2 (6 bases). This CDR3 is 18 amino acids long. V was cut by 2 bases and J by 2 bases, with 22 bases left in between. Per the germline V gene, CDR1 is SGHRS and CDR2 is YFSETQ. This CDR3 is CASSLGRLLAQPQETQYF. The CDR3 bases are TGCGCCAGCAGCTTAGGCCGCTTACTAGCCCAACCTCAAGAGACCCAGTACTTC.

The chain carries TRBV11-1 and TRBJ1-1; D may be TRBD1 (5 bases). Trimming shortened V by 1 base and J by 2 bases, and 20 bases separated the two germline ends. CDR1 and CDR2 (germline): SGHAT, FQDESV (reference sequence). The CDR3 sequence is 18 residues long. This chain's CDR3 is CASSLGREAGHPNTEAFF. The DNA of the CDR3 is TGTGCCAGCAGCTTAGGTAGAGAAGCGGGGCACCCTAACACTGAAGCTTTCTTT.

This clonotype appeared a few times. The V and J genes are TRBV20-1 and TRBJ2-1; 8 bases agree with TRBD2. The germline V gene encodes CDR1 DFQATT and CDR2 SNEGSKA (reference sequence). The CDR3 totals 13 residues. V lost 6 bases, J lost 10 bases, and 11 bases stayed unmatched. The DNA of the CDR3 is TGCAGTGCCGAGGGGCCCACTAGCGGCGAGCAGTTCTTC. It is translated as CSAEGPTSGEQFF.

This clonotype was seen more than once but under ten times. This chain connects TRBV9 to TRBJ2-1; 7 positions match TRBD1. The CDR3 length is 14 residues. Trimming removed 4 bases from V and 7 bases from J; junction bases left unmatched: 8. Germline V gene lookup returns CDR1 SGDLS and CDR2 YYNGEE. The CDR3 sequence is CASSPTGSENEQFF. CDR3 in DNA: TGTGCCAGCAGCCCGACAGGGTCAGAAAATGAGCAGTTCTTC.

A few counts support this clonotype. CDR3 coding DNA: TGTGCCAGCAGCGTAGTTGAGCGGGGGGGCAGGGAGCAGTTCTTC. This sequence encodes CASSVVERGGREQFF. This rearrangement joins TRBV9 to TRBJ2-1, with 10 bases identical to TRBD2. Germline CDR1 SGDLS, CDR2 YYNGEE. The CDR3 loop spans 15 amino acids. Losses at the gene ends were 0 bases for V and 10 bases for J; bases not matched to a gene: 7.

This clonotype was picked up a small number of times. A junction end diverges from the germline sequence, so it may reflect a read error. V gene TRBV20-1 combines with J gene TRBJ2-5; 8 bases match TRBD1. The CDR3 runs 15 residues. Per the germline V gene, CDR1 is DFQATT and CDR2 is SNEGSKA (reference sequence). DNA for the CDR3: TGCAGTGCTCTACCCGGACAGGGAGGAGGAGAGAGCCAGTACTTC. Its translation: CSALPGQGGGESQYF.

This chain uses TRBV3-1 with TRBJ2-3; 11 bases agree with TRBD2. Germline V gene lookup returns CDR1 LGHDT and CDR2 YNNKEL (reference sequence). J gave up 6 bases and V 6 bases, and 8 bases lay outside the gene matches. This CDR3 contains 15 residues. This CDR3 reads CASSATSGRSDTQYF. The DNA of the CDR3 is TGTGCCAGCAGTGCTACTAGCGGGAGAAGTGATACGCAGTATTTT.

The rearrangement uses TRBV6-2 or TRBV6-3 and TRBJ2-7; D remains ambiguous. This CDR3 region has 11 residues. The V end lost 5 bases, the J end lost 10 bases, and 12 bases lay between the germline ends. Per germline, CDR1 MNHEY and CDR2 SVGEGT. This CDR3 reads CASSPLTLQYF. DNA of the CDR3: TGTGCCAGCAGTCCACTGACATTACAGTACTTC.

There are a few counts of this clonotype. The chain recombines TRBV10-3 with TRBJ2-5, with 8 positions matching TRBD2. Germline values: CDR1 ENHRY, CDR2 SYGVKD. V gave up 10 bases and J gave up 1 base; unmatched junction bases: 11. The CDR3 runs to 15 residues. CDR3 sequence (DNA): TGTGCCACCCAGCGGGAGATCGGGGCCCAAGAGACCCAGTACTTC. This codes for CATQREIGAQETQYF.

This clonotype was observed many times. The rearrangement links TRBV20-1 to TRBJ2-1; the D gene is possibly TRBD1 (6 bases). The germline V gene encodes CDR1 DFQATT and CDR2 SNEGSKA (reference sequence). The ends were cut back, 0 bases at V and 15 bases at J, with 21 bases in the middle. The length of the CDR3 is 14 residues. CDR3 nucleotides: TGCAGTGCTAGAGACCCTAGACAGAGGGGGTTCATGTTCTTC. This translates into CSARDPRQRGFMFF.

This sequence joins TRBV7-9 and TRBJ1-3; D unclear. V was clipped by 1 base and J by 3 bases, with 13 bases between them. The CDR3 extends over 16 amino acids. CDR1 and CDR2 (germline): SEHNR, FQNEAQ (reference sequence). The CDR3 sequence is CASSLVEGLDGNTIYF. CDR3 bases: TGTGCCAGCAGCTTAGTAGAGGGATTGGATGGAAACACCATATATTTT.

This CDR3 is CASSYLEAEQFF. The CDR3 coding sequence is TGCGCCAGCAGCTACTTAGAAGCTGAGCAGTTCTTC. The chain couples TRBV5-1 to TRBJ2-1; D gene uncertain. Germline V gene data show CDR1 as SGHRS and CDR2 as YFSETQ. This CDR3 has 12 residues. Trimming removed 3 bases from V and 9 bases from J, with 10 bases in between.

The chain employs TRBV28 and TRBJ2-4; 9 nucleotides align to TRBD2. Germline values: CDR1 MDHEN, CDR2 SYDVKM. Germline trimming cut 4 bases from V and 4 bases from J; bases unmatched to any gene: 5. There are 15 residues in the CDR3. The CDR3 DNA sequence: TGTGCCAGCAGTTCCCCCCTAGCGGGGAAAAACATTCAGTACTTC. Its protein is CASSSPLAGKNIQYF.

This clonotype came up many times. The rearrangement uses TRBV5-1 and TRBJ2-7; D is perhaps TRBD1 (5 bases). From germline, CDR1 is SGHRS and CDR2 YFSETQ. The length of the CDR3 is 16 residues. Trimming removed 3 bases from V and 3 bases from J, with 19 bases in between. CDR3 sequence: CASSSKSSGMGYEQYF. The DNA for the CDR3 is TGCGCCAGCAGCTCAAAATCCTCAGGGATGGGCTACGAGCAGTACTTC. The full variable domain, rest sourced from reference TRBV5-1 and TRBJ2-7, is KAGVTQTPRYLIKTRGQQVTLSCSPISGHRSVSWYQQTPGQGLQFLFEYFSETQRNKGNFPGRFSGRQFSNSRSEMNVSTLELGDSALYLCASSSKSSGMGYEQYFGPGTRLTVT.

This clonotype was found a few times. The V call is TRBV20-1, the J call TRBJ2-1; 7 bases align to TRBD2. J gave up 5 bases and V 4 bases, and 11 bases lay outside the gene matches. Germline V lookup: CDR1 DFQATT, CDR2 SNEGSKA (reference sequence). The CDR3 has 15 amino acids. Here the CDR3 reads CSAKLGGGGHNEQFF. CDR3 sequence (DNA): TGCAGTGCTAAGTTGGGCGGGGGAGGTCACAATGAGCAGTTCTTC.

The chain links TRBV7-9 to TRBJ1-4, with no clear D. The V and J ends lost 0 bases and 0 bases respectively, with 5 bases between them. Per the germline V gene, CDR1 is SEHNR and CDR2 is FQNEAQ (reference sequence). The CDR3 extends over 15 amino acids. CDR3 amino acids: CASSLAASTNEKLFF. Here the CDR3 DNA reads TGTGCCAGCAGCTTAGCTGCGTCAACTAATGAAAAACTGTTTTTT.

The table lists this clonotype with a few counts. The genes are TRBV2 and TRBJ2-1, with D maybe TRBD2 (6 bases). CDR3 size: 13 residues. V was shortened by 7 bases and J by 6 bases, with 13 bases between the two germline ends. Looked up from germline, CDR1 is SNHLY and CDR2 is FYNNEI. This chain's CDR3 is CASKRENGNEQFF. The DNA of the CDR3 is TGTGCCAGCAAACGGGAGAACGGCAATGAGCAGTTCTTC. Together with reference TRBV2 and TRBJ2-1, the CDR3 gives the full variable domain: EPEVTQTPSHQVTQMGQEVILRCVPISNHLYFYWYRQILGQKVEFLVSFYNNEISEKSEIFDDQFSVERPDGSNFTLKIRSTKLEDSAMYFCASKRENGNEQFFGPGTRLTVL.

The rearrangement links TRBV10-3 to TRBJ2-1; 10 positions agree with TRBD2. The V gene's germline CDR1 is ENHRY and CDR2 SYGVKD. Trimming took 3 bases from V and 1 from J; bases not matched to a gene: 0. This CDR3 has 15 amino acids. Written as DNA, the CDR3 is TGTGCCATCAGTGAAGCGGGGGGGTCCTACAATGAGCAGTTCTTC. Protein: CAISEAGGSYNEQFF.

This clonotype came up a few times. The genes are TRBV6-1 and TRBJ1-3, with TRBD1 matching over 8 bases. CDR1 is MNHNS, CDR2 SASEGT, per germline. V lost 6 bases and J lost 0; bases outside the gene matches: 4. This CDR3 is built from 15 residues. CDR3 nucleotide sequence: TGTGCCAGCAGGCCAACAGGGGGCTCTGGAAACACCATATATTTT. Translation gives CASRPTGGSGNTIYF.

This clonotype was seen a few times. The gene calls are TRBV11-2 and TRBJ1-1, with TRBD1 matching 7 bases. This CDR3 contains 15 residues. Germline assignment: CDR1 SGHAT and CDR2 FQNNGV. With 7 bases clipped from V and 6 bases from J, the junction kept 14 bases outside the gene matches. In DNA, the CDR3 is TGTGCCAGCACCGCGACTAATACAGGGGTGGCTGAAGCTTTCTTT. Amino acids: CASTATNTGVAEAFF.